These 4 T cell receptor beta chains were all obtained from the same sample, sequenced in a study of OX40 agonist ivuxolimab in advanced cancers. Produced via immunoSEQ multiplex PCR; TCRdb's table is partial and in-frame only. Of around 79,000 clones listed, 65% to 90% were seen once; the top ten hold 0.61%. Specimen: CD4+ or CD8+ T cells sorted from blood, collected in a trial of the OX40 agonist ivuxolimab. These receptors were taken from an adult with an advanced solid tumor such as melanoma, head and neck, liver or kidney cancer.

The chain uses TRBV7-2 and TRBJ2-2; 7 bases agree with TRBD2. The V and J ends lost 5 bases and 4 bases, in that order; junction bases with no gene match: 10. Germline loops: CDR1 SGHTA, CDR2 FQGNSA. The CDR3 is 16 amino acids. The CDR3 DNA reads TGTGCCAGCAGCGCGAACGCGGGGGTCCCCACCGGGGAGCTGTTTTTT. Protein sequence: CASSANAGVPTGELFF.

The genes are TRBV2 and TRBJ1-6; D uncertain. Per the germline V gene, CDR1 is SNHLY and CDR2 is FYNNEI. CDR3 length: 11 amino acids. The V gene lost 6 bases and the J gene lost 10 bases, with 7 bases spanning the gap. CDR3 in amino acids: CASRTESPLHF. The DNA for the CDR3 is TGTGCCAGCAGGACGGAATCACCCCTCCACTTT.

The J gene is TRBJ2-3, the V gene TRBV9; D unclear. V gave up 3 bases and J gave up 5 bases, with 10 bases separating them. The CDR3 has 13 amino acids. Germline-derived CDR1 and CDR2 are SGDLS and YYNGEE. The CDR3 DNA follows: TGTGCCAGCAGCGCTCAGCATCAAGATACGCAGTATTTT. Translated, it gives CASSAQHQDTQYF.

The chain combines TRBV4-1 with TRBJ1-1; TRBD1 matches 7 bases. Per germline, CDR1 MGHRA and CDR2 YSYEKL. V trimming: 1 base; J trimming: 5 bases; junction bases outside the gene matches: 7. The CDR3 extends over 15 amino acids. The CDR3 nucleotides are TGCGCCAGCAGCCAAGCCGAGACAGGGCTGACTGAAGCTTTCTTT. It codes for CASSQAETGLTEAFF.